This T cell receptor (beta chain) originates from a study of CD8 T cells in Susac syndrome. Germline assignment: CDR1 SGDLS and CDR2 YYNGEE. V shed 2 bases, J shed 8 bases, and the junction held 10 bases outside the gene matches. The CDR3 totals 15 residues. Random hexamers were used to reverse transcribe roughly 0.45 to 1 ug of RNA. MiXCR was run by TCRdb on the immunoSEQ multiplex PCR reads, yielding one entry per CDR3 protein. The table shows some 76,000 distinct CDR3 sequences, with about 91% occurring only once. This clonotype originated in a human donor with multiple sclerosis. The chain joins TRBV9 to TRBJ1-2; 9 bases agree with TRBD1. The specimen sequenced was CD8+ T cells from PBMCs. The chain's CDR3 is CASSVGQGRNFGYTF. CDR3 nucleotide sequence: TGTGCCAGCAGCGTCGGACAGGGGAGAAACTTCGGCTACACCTTC.